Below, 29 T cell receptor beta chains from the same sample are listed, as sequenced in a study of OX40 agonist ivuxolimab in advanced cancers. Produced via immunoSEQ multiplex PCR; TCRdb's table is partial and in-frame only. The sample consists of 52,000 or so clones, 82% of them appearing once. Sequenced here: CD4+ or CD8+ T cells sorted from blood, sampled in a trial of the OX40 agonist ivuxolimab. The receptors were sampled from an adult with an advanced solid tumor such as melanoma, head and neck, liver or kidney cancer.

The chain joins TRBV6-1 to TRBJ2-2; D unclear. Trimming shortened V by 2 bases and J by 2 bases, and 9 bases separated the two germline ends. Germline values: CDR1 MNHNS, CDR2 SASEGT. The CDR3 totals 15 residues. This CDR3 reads CASSEMWGNTGELFF. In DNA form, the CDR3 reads TGTGCCAGCAGTGAAATGTGGGGAAACACCGGGGAGCTGTTTTTT.

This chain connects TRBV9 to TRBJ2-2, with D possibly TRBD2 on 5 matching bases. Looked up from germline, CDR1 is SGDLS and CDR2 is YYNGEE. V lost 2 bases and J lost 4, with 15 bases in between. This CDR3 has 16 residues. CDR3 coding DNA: TGTGCCAGCAGCGTTGGGGTGGACTCGAGCACCGGGGAGCTGTTTTTT. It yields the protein CASSVGVDSSTGELFF.

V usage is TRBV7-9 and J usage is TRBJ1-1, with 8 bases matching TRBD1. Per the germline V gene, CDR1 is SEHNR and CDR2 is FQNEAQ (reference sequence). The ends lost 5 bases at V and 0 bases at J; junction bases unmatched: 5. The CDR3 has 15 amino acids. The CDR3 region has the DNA TGTGCCAGCAGCGTCCAGGGGGCTGTGAACACTGAAGCTTTCTTT. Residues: CASSVQGAVNTEAFF.

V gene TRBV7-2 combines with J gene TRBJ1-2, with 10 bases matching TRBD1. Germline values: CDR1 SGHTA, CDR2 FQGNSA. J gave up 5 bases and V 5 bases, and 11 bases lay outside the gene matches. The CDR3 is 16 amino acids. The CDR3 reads CASSPNGDRGLYGYTF. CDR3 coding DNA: TGTGCCAGCAGCCCAAACGGTGACAGGGGGCTTTATGGCTACACCTTC.

This chain's CDR3 is CASSFLAGDEKLFF. The CDR3 nucleotides read TGTGCCAGCTCTTTCCTCGCTGGGGATGAAAAACTGTTTTTT. The chain employs TRBV28 and TRBJ1-4; the D is unclear. This CDR3 is 14 amino acids long. V was trimmed by 8 bases and J by 6 bases, leaving 16 bases between them. Germline loops: CDR1 MDHEN, CDR2 SYDVKM.

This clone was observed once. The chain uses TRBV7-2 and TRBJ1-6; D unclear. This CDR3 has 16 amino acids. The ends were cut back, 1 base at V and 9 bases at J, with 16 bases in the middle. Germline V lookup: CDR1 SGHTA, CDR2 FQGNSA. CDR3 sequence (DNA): TGTGCCAGCAGCTTAGATCTTAGTGGCTTGCGTTCACCCCTCCACTTT. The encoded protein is CASSLDLSGLRSPLHF.

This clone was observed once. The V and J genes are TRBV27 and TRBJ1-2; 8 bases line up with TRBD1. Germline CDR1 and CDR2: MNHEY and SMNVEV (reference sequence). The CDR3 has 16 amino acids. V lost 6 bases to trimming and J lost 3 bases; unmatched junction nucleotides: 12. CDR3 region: CASSRRTGRVDYGYTF. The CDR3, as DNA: TGTGCCAGCAGCCGCCGGACAGGGCGGGTGGACTATGGCTACACCTTC.

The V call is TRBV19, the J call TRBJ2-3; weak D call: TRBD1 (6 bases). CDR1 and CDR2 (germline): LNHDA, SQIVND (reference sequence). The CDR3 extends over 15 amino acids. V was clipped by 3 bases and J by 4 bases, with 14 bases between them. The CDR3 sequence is CASSIRRGTADTQYF. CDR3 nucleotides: TGTGCCAGTAGTATCCGCAGGGGCACGGCAGATACGCAGTATTTT.

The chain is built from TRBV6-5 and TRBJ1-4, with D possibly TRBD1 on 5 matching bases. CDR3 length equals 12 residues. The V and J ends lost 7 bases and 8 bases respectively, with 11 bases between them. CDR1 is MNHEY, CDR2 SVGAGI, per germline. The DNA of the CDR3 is TGTGCCAGCATTGGGACCGTAGAAAAACTGTTTTTT. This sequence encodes CASIGTVEKLFF.

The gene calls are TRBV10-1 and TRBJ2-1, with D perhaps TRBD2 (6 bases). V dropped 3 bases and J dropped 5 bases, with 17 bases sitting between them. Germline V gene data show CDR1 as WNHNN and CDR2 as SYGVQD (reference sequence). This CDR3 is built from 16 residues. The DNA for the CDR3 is TGCGCCAGCAGTGACCGAGGACTATCACCTAACAATGAGCAGTTCTTC. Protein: CASSDRGLSPNNEQFF.

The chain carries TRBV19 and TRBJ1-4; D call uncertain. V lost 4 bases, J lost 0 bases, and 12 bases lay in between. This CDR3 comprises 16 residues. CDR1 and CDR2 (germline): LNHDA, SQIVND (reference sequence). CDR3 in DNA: TGTGCCAGTAGTACCCTCGCCCCACCAACTAATGAAAAACTGTTTTTT. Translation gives CASSTLAPPTNEKLFF.

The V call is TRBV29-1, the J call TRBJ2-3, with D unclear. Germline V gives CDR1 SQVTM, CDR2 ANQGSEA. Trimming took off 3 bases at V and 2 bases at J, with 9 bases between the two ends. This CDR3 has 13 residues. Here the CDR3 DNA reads TGCAGCGTTGATTATGGTAACACAGATACGCAGTATTTT. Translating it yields CSVDYGNTDTQYF.

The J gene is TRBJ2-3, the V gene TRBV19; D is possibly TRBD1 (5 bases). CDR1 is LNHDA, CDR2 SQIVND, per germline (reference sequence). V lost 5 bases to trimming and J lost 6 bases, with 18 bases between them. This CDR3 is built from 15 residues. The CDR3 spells CASSSGAAGSDTQYF. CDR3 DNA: TGTGCCAGTAGTTCAGGAGCCGCAGGGTCGGATACGCAGTATTTT.

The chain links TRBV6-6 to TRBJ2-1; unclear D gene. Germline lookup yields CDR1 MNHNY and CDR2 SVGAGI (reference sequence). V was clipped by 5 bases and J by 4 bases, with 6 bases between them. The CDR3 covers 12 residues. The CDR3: CASSGEYNEQFF. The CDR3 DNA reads TGTGCCAGCAGTGGCGAGTACAATGAGCAGTTCTTC.

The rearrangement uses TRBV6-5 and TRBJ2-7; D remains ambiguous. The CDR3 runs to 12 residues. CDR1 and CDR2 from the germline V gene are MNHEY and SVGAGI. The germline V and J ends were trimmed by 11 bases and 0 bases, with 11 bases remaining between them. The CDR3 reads CAASIPSYEQYF. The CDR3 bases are TGTGCCGCGAGCATTCCCTCCTACGAGCAGTACTTC.

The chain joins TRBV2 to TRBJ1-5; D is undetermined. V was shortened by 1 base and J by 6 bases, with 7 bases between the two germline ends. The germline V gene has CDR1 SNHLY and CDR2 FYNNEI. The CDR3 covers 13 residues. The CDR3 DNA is TGTGCCAGCAGTGAAGGGGTCCGTCAGCCCCAGCATTTT. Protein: CASSEGVRQPQHF.

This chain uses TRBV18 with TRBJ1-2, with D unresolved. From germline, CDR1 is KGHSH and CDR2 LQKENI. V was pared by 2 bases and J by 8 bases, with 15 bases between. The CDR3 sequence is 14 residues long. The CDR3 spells CASSPVKSGEGYTF. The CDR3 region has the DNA TGTGCCAGCTCACCAGTGAAATCAGGTGAAGGCTACACCTTC.

The CDR3 loop is CASSLRTSGGADTQYF. CDR3 nucleotides: TGTGCCAGCAGCTTAAGGACTAGCGGGGGGGCAGATACGCAGTATTTT. The gene calls are TRBV11-2 and TRBJ2-3, with 15 positions matching TRBD2. This CDR3 has 16 amino acids. Germline values: CDR1 SGHAT, CDR2 FQNNGV. The V and J ends lost 2 bases and 4 bases, in that order; junction bases with no gene match: 1.

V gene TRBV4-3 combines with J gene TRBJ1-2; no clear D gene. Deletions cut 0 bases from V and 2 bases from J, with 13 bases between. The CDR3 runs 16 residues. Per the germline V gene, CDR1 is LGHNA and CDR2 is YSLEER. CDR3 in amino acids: CASSQDRQTRNYGYTF. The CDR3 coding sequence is TGCGCCAGCAGCCAAGATCGTCAGACGAGAAACTATGGCTACACCTTC.

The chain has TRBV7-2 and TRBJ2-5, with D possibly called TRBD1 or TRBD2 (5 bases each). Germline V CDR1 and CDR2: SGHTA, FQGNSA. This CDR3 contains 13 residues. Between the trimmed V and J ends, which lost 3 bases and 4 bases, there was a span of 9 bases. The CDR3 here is CASSFTGTETQYF. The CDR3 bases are TGTGCCAGCAGCTTCACGGGGACAGAGACCCAGTACTTC.

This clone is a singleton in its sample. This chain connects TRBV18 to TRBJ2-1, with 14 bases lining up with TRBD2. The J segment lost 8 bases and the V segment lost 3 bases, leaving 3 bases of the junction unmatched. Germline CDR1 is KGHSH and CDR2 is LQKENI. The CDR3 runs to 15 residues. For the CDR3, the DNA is TGTGCCAGCTCACCCGGACTAGCGGGAGGTTATGAGCAGTTCTTC. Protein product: CASSPGLAGGYEQFF.

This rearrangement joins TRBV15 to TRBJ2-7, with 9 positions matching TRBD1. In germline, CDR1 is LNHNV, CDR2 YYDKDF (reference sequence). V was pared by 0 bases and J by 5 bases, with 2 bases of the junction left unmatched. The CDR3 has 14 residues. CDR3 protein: CATSRDGTGNEQYF. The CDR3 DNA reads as TGTGCCACCAGCAGAGATGGGACAGGGAACGAGCAGTACTTC.

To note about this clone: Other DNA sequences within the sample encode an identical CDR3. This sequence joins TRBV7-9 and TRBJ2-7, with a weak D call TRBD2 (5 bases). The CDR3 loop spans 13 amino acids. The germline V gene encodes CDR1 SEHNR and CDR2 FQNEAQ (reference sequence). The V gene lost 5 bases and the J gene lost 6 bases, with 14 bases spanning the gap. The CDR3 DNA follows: TGTGCCAGCAGCCTAAGGGAGTCGAGCGAGCAGTACTTC. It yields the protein CASSLRESSEQYF.

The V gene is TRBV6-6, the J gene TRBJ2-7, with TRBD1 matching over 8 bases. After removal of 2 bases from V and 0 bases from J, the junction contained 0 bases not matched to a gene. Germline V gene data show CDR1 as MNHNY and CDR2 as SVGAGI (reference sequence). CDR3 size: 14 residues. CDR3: CASSYGQGSYEQYF. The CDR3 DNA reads TGTGCCAGCAGTTACGGACAGGGCTCCTACGAGCAGTACTTC.

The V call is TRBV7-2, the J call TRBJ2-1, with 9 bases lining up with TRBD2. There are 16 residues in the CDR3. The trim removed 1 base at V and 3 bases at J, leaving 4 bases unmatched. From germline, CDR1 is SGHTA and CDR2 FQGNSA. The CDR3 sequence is CASSLGGGRGYNEQFF. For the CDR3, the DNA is TGTGCCAGCAGCTTAGGAGGCGGGAGGGGCTACAATGAGCAGTTCTTC.

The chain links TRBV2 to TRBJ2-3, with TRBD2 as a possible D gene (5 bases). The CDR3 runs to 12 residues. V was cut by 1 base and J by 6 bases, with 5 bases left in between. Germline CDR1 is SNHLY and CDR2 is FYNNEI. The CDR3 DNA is TGTGCCAGCAGTGAAGGGAGGGATACGCAGTATTTT. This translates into CASSEGRDTQYF.

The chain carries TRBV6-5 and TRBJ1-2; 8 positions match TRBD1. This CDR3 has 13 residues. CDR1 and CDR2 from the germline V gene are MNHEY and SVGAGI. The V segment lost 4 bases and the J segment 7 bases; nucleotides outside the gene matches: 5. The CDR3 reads CASSSGGASGYTF. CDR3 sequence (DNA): TGTGCCAGCAGTTCAGGGGGCGCGTCTGGCTACACCTTC.

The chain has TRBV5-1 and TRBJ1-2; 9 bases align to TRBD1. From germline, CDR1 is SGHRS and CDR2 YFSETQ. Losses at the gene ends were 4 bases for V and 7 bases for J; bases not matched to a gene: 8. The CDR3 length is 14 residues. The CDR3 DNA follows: TGCGCCAGCAGCATGGGACAGGGTACGGGTGGCTACACCTTC. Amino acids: CASSMGQGTGGYTF.

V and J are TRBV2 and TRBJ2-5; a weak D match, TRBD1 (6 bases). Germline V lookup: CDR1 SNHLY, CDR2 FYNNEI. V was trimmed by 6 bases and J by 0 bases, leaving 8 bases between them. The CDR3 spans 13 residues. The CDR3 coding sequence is TGTGCCAGCAGCCGGGACAACCAAGAGACCCAGTACTTC. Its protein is CASSRDNQETQYF.